Reported below is one T cell receptor beta chain. Profiled with immunoSEQ multiplex PCR; TCRdb holds only in-frame clones, not every one. The repertoire holds roughly 150,000 clones, with around nine tenths as singletons. Trimming took off 2 bases at V and 1 base at J, with 8 bases between the two ends. Germline assignment: CDR1 ENHRY and CDR2 SYGVKD. The CDR3 runs 14 residues. These data originate in a study of cytotoxic CD8 clonotypes in ibrutinib-treated CLL. The source material was PBMCs, sampled at disease progression, from a patient treated with ibrutinib. This sequence was found in a human donor with chronic lymphocytic leukemia. The chain recombines TRBV10-3 with TRBJ1-1, with D perhaps TRBD1 (5 bases). The CDR3 nucleotides read TGTGCCATCAGTGAGAGGCAGGGGAACACTGAAGCTTTCTTT. As protein: CAISERQGNTEAFF.